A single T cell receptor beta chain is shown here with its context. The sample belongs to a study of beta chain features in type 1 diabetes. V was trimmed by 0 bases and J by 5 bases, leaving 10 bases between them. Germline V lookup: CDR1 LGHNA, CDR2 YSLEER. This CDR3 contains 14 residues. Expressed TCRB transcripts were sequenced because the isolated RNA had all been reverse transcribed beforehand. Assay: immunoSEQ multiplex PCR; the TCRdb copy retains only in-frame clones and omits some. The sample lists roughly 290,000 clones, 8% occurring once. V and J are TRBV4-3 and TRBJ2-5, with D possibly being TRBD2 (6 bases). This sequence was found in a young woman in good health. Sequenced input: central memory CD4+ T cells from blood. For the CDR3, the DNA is TGCGCCAGCAGCCAAGAAACCGGAGGGGAGACCCAGTACTTC. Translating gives CASSQETGGETQYF.